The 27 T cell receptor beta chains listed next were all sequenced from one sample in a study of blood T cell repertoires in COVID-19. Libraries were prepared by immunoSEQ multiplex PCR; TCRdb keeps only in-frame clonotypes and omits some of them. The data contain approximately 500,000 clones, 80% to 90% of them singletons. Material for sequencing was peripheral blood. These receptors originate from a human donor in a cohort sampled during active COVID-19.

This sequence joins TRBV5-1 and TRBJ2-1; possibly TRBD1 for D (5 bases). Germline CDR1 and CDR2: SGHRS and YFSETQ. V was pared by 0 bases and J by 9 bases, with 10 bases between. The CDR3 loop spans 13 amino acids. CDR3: CASSLATEGEQFF. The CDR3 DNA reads TGCGCCAGCAGCTTGGCGACAGAAGGTGAGCAGTTCTTC.

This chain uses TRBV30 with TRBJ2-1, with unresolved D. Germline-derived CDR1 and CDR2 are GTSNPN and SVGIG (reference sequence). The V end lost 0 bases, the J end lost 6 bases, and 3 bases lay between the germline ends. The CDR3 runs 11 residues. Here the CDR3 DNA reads TGTGCCTGGAGTGTAGCCAATGAGCAGTTCTTC. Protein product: CAWSVANEQFF.

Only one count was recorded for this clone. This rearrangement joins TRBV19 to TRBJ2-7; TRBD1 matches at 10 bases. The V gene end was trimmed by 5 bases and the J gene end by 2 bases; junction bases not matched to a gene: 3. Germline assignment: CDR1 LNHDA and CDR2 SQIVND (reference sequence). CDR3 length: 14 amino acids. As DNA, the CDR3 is TGTGCCAGTAGTGAGGACAGGGGGGCCTACGAGCAGTACTTC. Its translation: CASSEDRGAYEQYF. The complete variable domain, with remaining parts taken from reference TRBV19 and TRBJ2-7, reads DGGITQSPKYLFRKEGQNVTLSCEQNLNHDAMYWYRQDPGQGLRLIYYSQIVNDFQKGDIAEGYSVSREKKESFPLTVTSAQKNPTAFYLCASSEDRGAYEQYFGPGTRLTVT.

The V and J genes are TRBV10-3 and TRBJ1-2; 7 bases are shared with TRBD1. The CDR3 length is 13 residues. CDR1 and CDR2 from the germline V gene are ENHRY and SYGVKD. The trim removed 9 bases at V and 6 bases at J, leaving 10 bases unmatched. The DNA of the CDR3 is TGTGCCATGAGAAACAAACAGGGGAATGGCTACACCTTC. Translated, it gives CAMRNKQGNGYTF.

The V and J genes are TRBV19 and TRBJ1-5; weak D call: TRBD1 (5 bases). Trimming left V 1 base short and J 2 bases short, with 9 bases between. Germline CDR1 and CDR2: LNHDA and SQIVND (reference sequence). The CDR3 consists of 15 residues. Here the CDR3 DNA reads TGTGCCAGTAGTATAGGCGTAGGGGGCAATCAGCCCCAGCATTTT. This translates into CASSIGVGGNQPQHF. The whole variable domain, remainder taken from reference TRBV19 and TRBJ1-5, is DGGITQSPKYLFRKEGQNVTLSCEQNLNHDAMYWYRQDPGQGLRLIYYSQIVNDFQKGDIAEGYSVSREKKESFPLTVTSAQKNPTAFYLCASSIGVGGNQPQHFGDGTRLSIL.

DNA for the CDR3: TGTGCCAGCAGCCAAGATTACAGGGGGGATTCACCCCTCCACTTT. Protein: CASSQDYRGDSPLHF. The chain carries TRBV3-1 (or the pseudogene TRBV3-2) and TRBJ1-6; 8 positions match TRBD1. After removal of 0 bases from V and 8 bases from J, the junction contained 3 bases not matched to a gene. CDR3 size: 15 residues. CDR1 is LGHDT and CDR2 is YNNKEL in the germline V gene (reference sequence).

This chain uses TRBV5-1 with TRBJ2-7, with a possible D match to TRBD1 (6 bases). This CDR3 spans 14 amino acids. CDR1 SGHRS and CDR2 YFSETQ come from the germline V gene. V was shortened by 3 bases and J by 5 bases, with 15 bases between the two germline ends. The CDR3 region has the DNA TGCGCCAGCAGCTCTGGGGGCGGTCTGCACGAGCAGTACTTC. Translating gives CASSSGGGLHEQYF.

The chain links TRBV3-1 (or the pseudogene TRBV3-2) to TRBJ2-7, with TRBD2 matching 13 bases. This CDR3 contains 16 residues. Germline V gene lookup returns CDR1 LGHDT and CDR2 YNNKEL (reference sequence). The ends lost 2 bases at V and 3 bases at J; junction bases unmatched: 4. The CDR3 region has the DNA TGTGCCAGCAGCCAAATCCGGACTAGCGGGAGCTACGAGCAGTACTTC. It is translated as CASSQIRTSGSYEQYF.

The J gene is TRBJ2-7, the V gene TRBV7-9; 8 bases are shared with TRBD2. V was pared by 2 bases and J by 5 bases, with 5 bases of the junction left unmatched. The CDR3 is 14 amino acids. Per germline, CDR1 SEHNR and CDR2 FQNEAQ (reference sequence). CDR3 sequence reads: CASSLSSGINEQYF. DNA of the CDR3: TGTGCCAGCAGCTTAAGTAGCGGGATAAACGAGCAGTACTTC.

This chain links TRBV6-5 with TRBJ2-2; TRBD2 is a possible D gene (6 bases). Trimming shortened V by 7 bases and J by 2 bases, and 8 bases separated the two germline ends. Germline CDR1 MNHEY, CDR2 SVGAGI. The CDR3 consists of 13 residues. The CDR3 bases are TGTGCCAGCAAGGGACTTAACACCGGGGAGCTGTTTTTT. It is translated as CASKGLNTGELFF.

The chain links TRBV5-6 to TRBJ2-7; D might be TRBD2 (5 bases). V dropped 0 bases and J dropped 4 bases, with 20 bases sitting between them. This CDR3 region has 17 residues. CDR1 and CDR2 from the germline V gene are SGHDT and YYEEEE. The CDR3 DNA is TGTGCCAGCAGCTTGGCCGGCCAGGCTAGCCGTAGTTACGAGCAGTACTTC. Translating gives CASSLAGQASRSYEQYF.

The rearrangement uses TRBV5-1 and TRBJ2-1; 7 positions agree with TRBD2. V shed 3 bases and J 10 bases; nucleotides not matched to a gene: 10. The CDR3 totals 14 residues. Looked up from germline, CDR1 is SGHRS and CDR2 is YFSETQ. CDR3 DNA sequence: TGCGCCAGCAGCTCTTTGAGGGAAGCGGGAGAGCAGTTCTTC. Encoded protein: CASSSLREAGEQFF.

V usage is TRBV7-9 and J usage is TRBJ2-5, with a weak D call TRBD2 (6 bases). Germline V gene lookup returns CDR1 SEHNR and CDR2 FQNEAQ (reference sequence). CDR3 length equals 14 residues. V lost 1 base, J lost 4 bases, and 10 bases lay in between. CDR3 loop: CASSLDGGLETQYF. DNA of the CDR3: TGTGCCAGCAGCTTAGATGGGGGGTTAGAGACCCAGTACTTC.

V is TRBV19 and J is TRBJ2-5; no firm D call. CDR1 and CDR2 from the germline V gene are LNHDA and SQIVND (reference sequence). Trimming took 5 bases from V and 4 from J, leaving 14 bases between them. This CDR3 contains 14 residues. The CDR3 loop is CASSPRMRRETQYF. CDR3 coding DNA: TGTGCCAGTAGTCCCCGGATGAGGAGAGAGACCCAGTACTTC.

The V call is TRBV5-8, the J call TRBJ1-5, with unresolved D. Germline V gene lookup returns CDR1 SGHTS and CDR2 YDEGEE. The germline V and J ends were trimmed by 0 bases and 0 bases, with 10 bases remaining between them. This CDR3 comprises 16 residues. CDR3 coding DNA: TGTGCCAGCAGCTTGGAGGTATACTATAGCAATCAGCCCCAGCATTTT. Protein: CASSLEVYYSNQPQHF.

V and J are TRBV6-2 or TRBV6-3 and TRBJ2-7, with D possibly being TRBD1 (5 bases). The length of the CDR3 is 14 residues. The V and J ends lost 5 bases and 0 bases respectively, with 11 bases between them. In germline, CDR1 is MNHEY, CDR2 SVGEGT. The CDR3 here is CASSKFDSSYEQYF. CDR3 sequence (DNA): TGTGCCAGCAGTAAATTCGACAGCTCCTACGAGCAGTACTTC.

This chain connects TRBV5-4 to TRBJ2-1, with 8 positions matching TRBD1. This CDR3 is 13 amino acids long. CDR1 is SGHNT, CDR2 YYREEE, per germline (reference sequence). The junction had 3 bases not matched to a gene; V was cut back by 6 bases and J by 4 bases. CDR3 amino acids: CASTGQEYNEQFF. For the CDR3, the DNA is TGTGCCAGCACGGGACAGGAGTACAATGAGCAGTTCTTC.

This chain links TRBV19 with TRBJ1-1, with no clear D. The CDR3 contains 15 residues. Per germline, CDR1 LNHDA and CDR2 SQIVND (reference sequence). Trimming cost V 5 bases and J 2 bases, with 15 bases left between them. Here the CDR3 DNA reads TGTGCCAGTAGTCCCCATTCTAGCACCAACACTGAAGCTTTCTTT. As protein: CASSPHSSTNTEAFF.

The CDR3 protein is CASSFRSGYGANVLTF. For the CDR3, the DNA is TGTGCCAGCAGCTTTCGGTCGGGGTACGGGGCCAACGTCCTGACTTTC. The rearrangement joins TRBV7-3 to TRBJ2-6; D possibly corresponds to TRBD2 (5 bases). V lost 3 bases and J lost 4, with 13 bases in between. This CDR3 region has 16 residues. Germline V lookup: CDR1 SGHTA, CDR2 FQGTGA.

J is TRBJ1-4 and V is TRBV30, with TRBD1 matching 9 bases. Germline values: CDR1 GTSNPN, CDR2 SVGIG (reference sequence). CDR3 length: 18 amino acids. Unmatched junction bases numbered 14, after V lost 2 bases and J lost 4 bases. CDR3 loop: CAWSRGQGFRIHNEKLFF. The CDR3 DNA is TGTGCCTGGAGTAGAGGACAGGGGTTTAGGATTCATAATGAAAAACTGTTTTTT.

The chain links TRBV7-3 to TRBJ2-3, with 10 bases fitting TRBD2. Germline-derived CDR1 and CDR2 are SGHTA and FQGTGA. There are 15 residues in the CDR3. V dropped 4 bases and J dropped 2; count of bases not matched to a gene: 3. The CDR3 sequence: CASSSLAGPTDTQYF. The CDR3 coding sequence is TGTGCCAGCAGCTCACTAGCGGGACCCACAGATACGCAGTATTTT.

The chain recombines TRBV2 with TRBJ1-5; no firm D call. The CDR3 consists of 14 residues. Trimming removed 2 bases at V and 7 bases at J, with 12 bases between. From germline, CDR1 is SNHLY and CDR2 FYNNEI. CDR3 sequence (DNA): TGTGCCAGCAGTGAAACTGTCGGGGTGCAGCCCCAGCATTTT. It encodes CASSETVGVQPQHF.

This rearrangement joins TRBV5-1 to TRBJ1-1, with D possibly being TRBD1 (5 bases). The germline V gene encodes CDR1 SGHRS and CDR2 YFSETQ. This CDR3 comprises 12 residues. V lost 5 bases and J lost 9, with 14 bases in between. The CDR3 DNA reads TGCGCCAGCAGTGAGGAACGGGGGAAAGCTTTCTTT. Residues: CASSEERGKAFF.

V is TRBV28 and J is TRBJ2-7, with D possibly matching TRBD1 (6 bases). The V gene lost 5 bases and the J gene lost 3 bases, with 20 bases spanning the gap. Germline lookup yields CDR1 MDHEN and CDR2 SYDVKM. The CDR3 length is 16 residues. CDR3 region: CASSPTPGHGLYEQYF. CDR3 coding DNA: TGTGCCAGCAGTCCCACTCCGGGACATGGCCTCTACGAGCAGTACTTC.

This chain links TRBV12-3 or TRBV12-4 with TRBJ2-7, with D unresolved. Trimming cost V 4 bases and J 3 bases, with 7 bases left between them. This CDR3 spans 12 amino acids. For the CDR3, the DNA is TGTGCCAGCAGTTCCGACAACTACGAGCAGTACTTC. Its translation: CASSSDNYEQYF.

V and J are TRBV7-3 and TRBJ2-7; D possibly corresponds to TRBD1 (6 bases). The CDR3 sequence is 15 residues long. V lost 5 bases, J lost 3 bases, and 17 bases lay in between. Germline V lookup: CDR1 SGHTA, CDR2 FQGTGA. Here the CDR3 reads CASSPPVGGGYEQYF. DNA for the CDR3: TGTGCCAGCAGCCCGCCTGTTGGGGGCGGCTACGAGCAGTACTTC.

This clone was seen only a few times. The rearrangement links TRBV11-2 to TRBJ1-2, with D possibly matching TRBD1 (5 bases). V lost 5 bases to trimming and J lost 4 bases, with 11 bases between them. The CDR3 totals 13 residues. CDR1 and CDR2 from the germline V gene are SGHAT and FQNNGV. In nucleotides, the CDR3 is TGTGCCAGCAGCCCGTCGGGGGGCTATGGCTACACCTTC. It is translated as CASSPSGGYGYTF.